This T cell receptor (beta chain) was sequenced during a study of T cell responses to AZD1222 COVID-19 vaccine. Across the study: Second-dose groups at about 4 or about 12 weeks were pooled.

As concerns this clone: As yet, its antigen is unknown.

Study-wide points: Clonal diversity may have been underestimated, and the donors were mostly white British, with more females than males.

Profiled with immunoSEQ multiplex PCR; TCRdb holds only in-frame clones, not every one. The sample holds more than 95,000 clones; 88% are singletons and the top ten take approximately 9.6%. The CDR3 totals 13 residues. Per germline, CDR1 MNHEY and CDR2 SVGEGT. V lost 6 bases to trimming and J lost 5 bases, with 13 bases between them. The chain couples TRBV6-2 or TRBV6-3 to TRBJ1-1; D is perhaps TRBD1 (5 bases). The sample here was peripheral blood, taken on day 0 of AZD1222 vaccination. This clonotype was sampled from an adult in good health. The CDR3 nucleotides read TGTGCCAGCAGCGCCCGCAGGGAGACTGAAGCTTTCTTT. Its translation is CASSARRETEAFF.